A selection of T cell receptor beta chains follows, all from one sample in a study of technical replicates of blood from a handful of donors. Sequencing was performed with immunoSEQ multiplex PCR; in TCRdb, only in-frame clones are kept and a portion is missing. Altogether about 66,000 clones are present, less than 98% being singletons, with the ten largest covering 0.2% to 0.3%. Material for sequencing was T cells isolated from PBMCs. Receptors were obtained from a human donor in good health. Both conserved end residues are trimmed from each CDR3.

V gene,CDR3 length,J gene,CDR3 protein
TRBV4-1,13,TRBJ2-7,ASSQERFTTYEQY
TRBV25-1,13,TRBJ2-1,ASSAGTSGSSEQF
TRBV6-1,13,TRBJ2-7,ASTIRLPSTYEQY
TRBV7-2,15,TRBJ2-6,ASSLLAGATGANVLT
TRBV5-1,12,TRBJ1-5,ASSHTGENQPQH
TRBV5-8,10,TRBJ2-7,ASDNLADEQY
TRBV5-4,13,TRBJ1-1,ASSYPTGPNTEAF
TRBV5-8,13,TRBJ2-1,ASSLSGYSYNEQF
TRBV6-4,14,TRBJ1-1,ASSDSTGGSSHEAF
TRBV25-1,12,TRBJ1-3,ASSEFFSGNTIY
TRBV5-1,13,TRBJ1-4,ASSHPGTGDEKLF
TRBV7-2,12,TRBJ2-7,ASSLRLDSHEQY
TRBV28,12,TRBJ1-1,ASSPDRGNTEAF
TRBV2,12,TRBJ2-7,ASSEPLKGDEQY
TRBV5-6,13,TRBJ2-1,ASSLTRYRVYEQF
TRBV7-2,14,TRBJ2-5,ASSLAPMYGQETQY
TRBV7-9,11,TRBJ1-1,ASSSGLGTEAF
TRBV9,11,TRBJ2-5,ASSVSLSETQY
TRBV6-6,9,TRBJ1-2,ASGFQGGYT
TRBV7-6,11,TRBJ1-4,ASSTDADRKLF
TRBV29-1,12,TRBJ1-1,SGVTGEWGTEAF
TRBV9,12,TRBJ1-1,ASNLQGGRTEAF
TRBV9,11,TRBJ2-7,ASSPRTLAEQY
TRBV28,12,TRBJ2-1,ASSLGGLSNEQF
TRBV7-3,12,TRBJ1-1,ASSLGVGGAEAF
TRBV7-9,12,TRBJ1-2,ATRPDRGPSGYT
TRBV25-1,14,TRBJ2-3,ASSKGREGRTDTQY
TRBV13,11,TRBJ1-1,ASSFSPGQEAF
TRBV11-3,16,TRBJ2-3,ASSLTSGSLSGTDTQY
TRBV6-1,15,TRBJ2-7,ASSEFGTGVIFYEQY
TRBV6-5,11,TRBJ2-2,ASSYREAGELF
TRBV6-6,12,TRBJ1-4,ASSLQGFGEKLF
TRBV21-1,15,TRBJ2-5,ASSGSNLGLARETQY
TRBV7-2,11,TRBJ1-1,ASSSTPNTEAF
TRBV15,13,TRBJ2-1,ATSRVDRGPIGQF
TRBV6-5,12,TRBJ2-7,ASSYKGGIYEQY
TRBV2,11,TRBJ1-1,ASRQGAITEAF
TRBV11-2,15,TRBJ2-3,ASSLLLGLAGEDTQY
TRBV9,12,TRBJ1-1,ASSLGTVGPEAF
TRBV5-1,13,TRBJ2-2,ASSSTTGIAGELF
TRBV10-3,11,TRBJ2-7,AISGTEDYEQY
TRBV2,14,TRBJ2-6,ASRDEYRAGANVLT
TRBV10-3,15,TRBJ2-6,AISAQGAPSGANVLT
TRBV9,13,TRBJ2-1,ASSVEGGRGNEQF